Each of the 15 T cell receptor beta chains below was sequenced from the same sample in a study of shared clonotypes between healthy human individuals. Only in-frame clones appear in the TCRdb table, and some are missing; sequencing was by immunoSEQ multiplex PCR. The table has 330,000 or so clones, 73% seen once. The specimen was memory CD4+ T cells sorted from blood. Subset meaning: CD45RA-negative fraction. These receptors all come from a man aged 25-45 years in good health.

The chain is built from TRBV29-1 and TRBJ2-1; 10 nucleotides match TRBD2. The CDR3 length is 18 residues. V dropped 4 bases and J dropped 0; count of bases not matched to a gene: 12. The germline gives CDR1 SQVTM, CDR2 ANQGSEA. CDR3 coding DNA: TGCAGCGTTGGGCTAGCGGGAGTTTTCCTAAGCTCCTACAATGAGCAGTTCTTC. This sequence encodes CSVGLAGVFLSSYNEQFF.

The chain links TRBV18 to TRBJ2-1; unclear D gene. Germline loops: CDR1 KGHSH, CDR2 LQKENI. Trimming removed 0 bases from V and 10 bases from J, with 19 bases in between. The CDR3 totals 16 residues. CDR3 sequence reads: CASSPPNKPGLGEQFF. Written as DNA, the CDR3 is TGTGCCAGCTCACCACCGAATAAGCCAGGTTTAGGCGAGCAGTTCTTC.

The chain uses TRBV11-2 and TRBJ2-1, with TRBD2 as a possible D gene (6 bases). Germline values: CDR1 SGHAT, CDR2 FQNNGV. V lost 4 bases and J lost 1, with 14 bases in between. The length of the CDR3 is 16 residues. The chain's CDR3 is CASSSPRGRSYNEQFF. Written as DNA, the CDR3 is TGTGCCAGCAGCTCCCCTCGGGGGAGATCCTACAATGAGCAGTTCTTC. Filled out from reference TRBV11-2 and TRBJ2-1, the complete variable domain reads EAGVAQSPRYKIIEKRQSVAFWCNPISGHATLYWYQQILGQGPKLLIQFQNNGVVDDSQLPKDRFSAERLKGVDSTLKIQPAKLEDSAVYLCASSSPRGRSYNEQFFGPGTRLTVL.

V usage is TRBV25-1 and J usage is TRBJ2-1; 10 bases are a match to TRBD2. Unmatched junction bases numbered 10, after V lost 3 bases and J lost 2 bases. The length of the CDR3 is 18 residues. Germline V gene data show CDR1 as MGHDK and CDR2 as SYGVNS. CDR3 protein: CASSDPPSGRKTYNEQFF. The CDR3 region has the DNA TGTGCCAGCAGTGACCCTCCTAGCGGGAGAAAGACCTACAATGAGCAGTTCTTC.

This sequence joins TRBV5-4 and TRBJ2-7, with D tentatively TRBD1 (6 bases). Per germline, CDR1 SGHNT and CDR2 YYREEE (reference sequence). The CDR3 is 14 residues long. Between the trimmed V and J ends, which lost 4 bases and 6 bases, there was a span of 17 bases. Written as DNA, the CDR3 is TGTGCCAGCAGCGAAAGACAGGCCTGGGGCGAGCAGTACTTC. Translated, it gives CASSERQAWGEQYF.

The V gene is TRBV7-9, the J gene TRBJ2-1; possibly TRBD1 or TRBD2 for D (5 bases each). Trimming left V 6 bases short and J 1 base short, with 13 bases between. Germline V gives CDR1 SEHNR, CDR2 FQNEAQ (reference sequence). The CDR3 has 15 residues. CDR3 sequence (DNA): TGTGCCAGCAGGGAGAAGGGGAGTTCCTACAATGAGCAGTTCTTC. Its translation: CASREKGSSYNEQFF. The full variable domain, in which reference TRBV7-9 and TRBJ2-1 provide the parts outside the CDR3, is DTGVSQNPRHKITKRGQNVTFRCDPISEHNRLYWYRQTLGQGPEFLTYFQNEAQLEKSRLLSDRFSAERPKGSFSTLEIQRTEQGDSAMYLCASREKGSSYNEQFFGPGTRLTVL.

Only a few counts were recorded for this clone. The chain joins TRBV30 to TRBJ2-3; D gene unclear. The CDR3 has 14 amino acids. Germline V gene sequence: CDR1 GTSNPN, CDR2 SVGIG (reference sequence). V lost 4 bases to trimming and J lost 2 bases, with 13 bases between them. The CDR3 region is CAWTPGGYTDTQYF. CDR3 nucleotide sequence: TGTGCCTGGACCCCTGGCGGATACACAGATACGCAGTATTTT.

This chain links TRBV27 with TRBJ2-7; D perhaps matches TRBD2 (6 bases). Germline V gene lookup returns CDR1 MNHEY and CDR2 SMNVEV (reference sequence). The V gene lost 1 base and the J gene lost 3 bases, with 13 bases spanning the gap. The CDR3 consists of 15 residues. The CDR3 loop reads CASSLFKLGSYEQYF. CDR3 nucleotide sequence: TGTGCCAGCAGTTTATTTAAGCTCGGGAGCTACGAGCAGTACTTC.

This chain uses TRBV5-1 with TRBJ1-2; weak D call: TRBD1 (5 bases). The ends were cut back, 0 bases at V and 7 bases at J, with 10 bases in the middle. Germline V CDR1 and CDR2: SGHRS, YFSETQ. CDR3 length: 13 amino acids. CDR3 bases: TGCGCCAGCAGCTTGGCCAGGGTTGGTGGCTACACCTTC. Its translation: CASSLARVGGYTF.

This sequence joins TRBV4-1 and TRBJ2-3; no definite D call. V was pared by 0 bases and J by 3 bases, with 13 bases between. Germline V gives CDR1 MGHRA, CDR2 YSYEKL. The CDR3 spans 16 residues. CDR3 sequence (DNA): TGCGCCAGCAGCCAAGATAGTAACCCGAGGACAGATACGCAGTATTTT. Translated, it gives CASSQDSNPRTDTQYF.

This clone was detected ten times or more. The genes are TRBV7-9 and TRBJ2-7, with 10 nucleotides matching TRBD1. Trimming cost V 1 base and J 5 bases; bases outside gene matches: 11. CDR3 length equals 17 residues. CDR1 SEHNR and CDR2 FQNEAQ come from the germline V gene (reference sequence). The CDR3 protein is CASSLVSWGTGADEQYF. The CDR3 DNA sequence: TGTGCCAGCAGCTTAGTTTCTTGGGGGACAGGGGCCGACGAGCAGTACTTC.

The CDR3 DNA is TGTGCCAGCAGTTACTCACTAGCGGGAGTCACAGATACGCAGTATTTT. Translated, it gives CASSYSLAGVTDTQYF. The V call is TRBV6-6, the J call TRBJ2-3; 11 nucleotides agree with TRBD2. Germline V lookup: CDR1 MNHNY, CDR2 SVGAGI (reference sequence). The CDR3 covers 16 residues. V trimming: 0 bases; J trimming: 2 bases; junction bases outside the gene matches: 1.

The table lists this clone with a few counts. The rearrangement links TRBV2 to TRBJ1-1; D may be TRBD1 (5 bases). The CDR3 is 15 amino acids. V was clipped by 8 bases and J by 7 bases, with 23 bases between them. Germline V CDR1 and CDR2: SNHLY, FYNNEI. The CDR3 region has the DNA TGTGCCAGCGCCAGCAGTACAAATAGGGACGTTGAAGCTTTCTTT. Translating it yields CASASSTNRDVEAFF. Drawing the rest from reference TRBV2 and TRBJ1-1, the complete variable domain is EPEVTQTPSHQVTQMGQEVILRCVPISNHLYFYWYRQILGQKVEFLVSFYNNEISEKSEIFDDQFSVERPDGSNFTLKIRSTKLEDSAMYFCASASSTNRDVEAFFGQGTRLTVV.

There are a few counts of this clone. The genes are TRBV29-1 and TRBJ1-1; D is undetermined. CDR3 length equals 15 residues. In germline, CDR1 is SQVTM, CDR2 ANQGSEA. Between the trimmed V and J ends, which lost 5 bases and 5 bases, there was a span of 21 bases. The CDR3 region has the DNA TGCAGCGTTTCTTTGTCGGGCACCTCGATTACTGAAGCTTTCTTT. It translates to CSVSLSGTSITEAFF.

The chain is built from TRBV6-1 and TRBJ2-2; tentative D call: TRBD1 (5 bases). The CDR3 covers 14 residues. V lost 7 bases to trimming and J lost 0 bases, with 9 bases between them. Per germline, CDR1 MNHNS and CDR2 SASEGT. The CDR3 sequence: CASIPGTNTGELFF. CDR3 DNA: TGTGCCAGCATTCCAGGGACGAACACCGGGGAGCTGTTTTTT.